The rows below give T cell receptor beta chains drawn from one sample of a study of blood T cell repertoires in COVID-19. Repertoires were generated with immunoSEQ multiplex PCR, while TCRdb's copy carries only in-frame clones and drops some. The sample records about 120,000 clones, around 88% being singletons. Sequencing was performed on peripheral blood. These receptors all come from a middle-aged man with acute or convalescent COVID-19. Each CDR3 is given with its conserved first and last residue. A D gene is named only where the DNA matches it firmly. Clone size is stated in some rows and not others, as once, few, many or a class when expanded.

clone_size: .
cdr3_length: 14
j_call: TRBJ1-5
d_call: TRBD1
v_call: TRBV27
cdr3_nt: TGTGCCACCTCCGGACAGGGAGGTGCTCAGCCCCAGCATTTT
cdr3_aa: CATSGQGGAQPQHF

clone_size: .
cdr3_length: 15
j_call: TRBJ1-5
d_call: TRBD1
v_call: TRBV6-5
cdr3_nt: TGTGCCAGCAAACCCGGACAGGCTTGGAATCAGCCCCAGCATTTT
cdr3_aa: CASKPGQAWNQPQHF

clone_size: .
cdr3_length: 15
j_call: TRBJ1-1
d_call: TRBD1
v_call: TRBV5-1
cdr3_nt: TGCGCCAGCAGCTTCCAACAGGGGCGCTTCACTGAAGCTTTCTTT
cdr3_aa: CASSFQQGRFTEAFF

clone_size: .
cdr3_length: 16
j_call: TRBJ1-3
d_call: TRBD1
v_call: TRBV5-1
cdr3_nt: TGCGCCAGCAGCTTGGTTCAGGGGGTAGTTGGAAACACCATATATTTT
cdr3_aa: CASSLVQGVVGNTIYF

clone_size: .
cdr3_length: 15
j_call: TRBJ1-2
d_call: .
v_call: TRBV18
cdr3_nt: TGTGCCAGCTCACCTCCGGCGGGGGTGGACTATGGCTACACCTTC
cdr3_aa: CASSPPAGVDYGYTF

clone_size: .
cdr3_length: 15
j_call: TRBJ2-7
d_call: .
v_call: TRBV3-1/TRBV3-2
cdr3_nt: TGTGCCAGCAGCTCCCCCCGGTTACTTACCTACGAGCAGTACTTC
cdr3_aa: CASSSPRLLTYEQYF

clone_size: few
cdr3_length: 17
j_call: TRBJ2-1
d_call: TRBD2
v_call: TRBV7-9
cdr3_nt: TGTGCCAGCAGCCCGACATGGACTAGCGGAATCTACAATGAGCAGTTCTTC
cdr3_aa: CASSPTWTSGIYNEQFF

clone_size: .
cdr3_length: 14
j_call: TRBJ2-1
d_call: TRBD2
v_call: TRBV11-2
cdr3_nt: TGTGCCAGCAGCAAACTAGCGGGAGGGAAAGAGCAGTTCTTC
cdr3_aa: CASSKLAGGKEQFF

clone_size: .
cdr3_length: 13
j_call: TRBJ1-1
d_call: .
v_call: TRBV11-3
cdr3_nt: TGTGCCAGCAGCTCGTGGGGGGGACCTGAAGCTTTCTTT
cdr3_aa: CASSSWGGPEAFF

clone_size: .
cdr3_length: 16
j_call: TRBJ2-2
d_call: .
v_call: TRBV28
cdr3_nt: TGTGCCAGTAGCCCCGAGGGCGCGAAGGACACCGGGGAGCTGTTTTTT
cdr3_aa: CASSPEGAKDTGELFF

clone_size: once
cdr3_length: 13
j_call: TRBJ2-3
d_call: .
v_call: TRBV5-1
cdr3_nt: TGCGCCAGCAGCATAACTAGCACAGATACGCAGTATTTT
cdr3_aa: CASSITSTDTQYF

clone_size: .
cdr3_length: 17
j_call: TRBJ2-2
d_call: TRBD2
v_call: TRBV2
cdr3_nt: TGTGCCAGCTGGGGGACTAGCGGGACACCGAACACCGGGGAGCTGTTTTTT
cdr3_aa: CASWGTSGTPNTGELFF

clone_size: once
cdr3_length: 16
j_call: TRBJ2-3
d_call: TRBD1
v_call: TRBV2
cdr3_nt: TGTGCCAGCAGCGTACAGGGGACCACTAGCACAGATACGCAGTATTTT
cdr3_aa: CASSVQGTTSTDTQYF

clone_size: few
cdr3_length: 19
j_call: TRBJ2-2
d_call: .
v_call: TRBV19
cdr3_nt: TGTGCCAGTAGTATAATGGTTTGGAGGGGGCGCTTGCACACCGGGGAGCTGTTTTTT
cdr3_aa: CASSIMVWRGRLHTGELFF

clone_size: .
cdr3_length: 15
j_call: TRBJ1-5
d_call: TRBD1
v_call: TRBV2
cdr3_nt: TGTGCCAGCAGTGAGACAGGGCTGAGCAATCAGCCCCAGCATTTT
cdr3_aa: CASSETGLSNQPQHF

clone_size: .
cdr3_length: 15
j_call: TRBJ2-1
d_call: TRBD1
v_call: TRBV10-3
cdr3_nt: TGTGCCATCAGTGAGTCGGAGCAGGGGGCGAATGAGCAGTTCTTC
cdr3_aa: CAISESEQGANEQFF

clone_size: .
cdr3_length: 11
j_call: TRBJ2-1
d_call: .
v_call: TRBV19
cdr3_nt: TGTGCCAGTAGTCAATACAATGAGCAGTTCTTC
cdr3_aa: CASSQYNEQFF

clone_size: .
cdr3_length: 12
j_call: TRBJ1-2
d_call: .
v_call: TRBV5-1
cdr3_nt: TGCGCCAGCAGCCCCAGTAACTATGGCTACACCTTC
cdr3_aa: CASSPSNYGYTF

clone_size: .
cdr3_length: 14
j_call: TRBJ2-5
d_call: .
v_call: TRBV18
cdr3_nt: TGTGCCAGCTCACCAGGCCTGATCGCAGAGACCCAGTACTTC
cdr3_aa: CASSPGLIAETQYF

clone_size: .
cdr3_length: 14
j_call: TRBJ1-1
d_call: .
v_call: TRBV11-2
cdr3_nt: TGTGCCAGCAGCTTAGAGCCACCTCGGACTGAAGCTTTCTTT
cdr3_aa: CASSLEPPRTEAFF

clone_size: .
cdr3_length: 15
j_call: TRBJ2-2
d_call: TRBD1
v_call: TRBV28
cdr3_nt: TGTGCCAGCACGTACTACAGGGGGCTGGGCGGGGAGCTGTTTTTT
cdr3_aa: CASTYYRGLGGELFF

clone_size: .
cdr3_length: 16
j_call: TRBJ1-2
d_call: .
v_call: TRBV21-1
cdr3_nt: TGTGCCAGCAGCACTCAAAAGCGAGACAGCTACTATGGCTACACCTTC
cdr3_aa: CASSTQKRDSYYGYTF

clone_size: once
cdr3_length: 15
j_call: TRBJ2-1
d_call: .
v_call: TRBV5-1
cdr3_nt: TGCGCCAGCAGTAGCGGTTGGAGCTCCTACAATGAGCAGTTCTTC
cdr3_aa: CASSSGWSSYNEQFF

clone_size: .
cdr3_length: 12
j_call: TRBJ1-1
d_call: TRBD1
v_call: TRBV30
cdr3_nt: TGTGCCTCAGCCAGGGGGACCACTGAAGCTTTCTTT
cdr3_aa: CASARGTTEAFF

clone_size: .
cdr3_length: 15
j_call: TRBJ1-1
d_call: .
v_call: TRBV30
cdr3_nt: TGTGCCTGGAGTGTACGAGGCTGGGGGGACACTGAAGCTTTCTTT
cdr3_aa: CAWSVRGWGDTEAFF

clone_size: .
cdr3_length: 14
j_call: TRBJ1-1
d_call: .
v_call: TRBV5-1
cdr3_nt: TGCGCCAGCAGCTTGTCCGGGGAGAGGACTGAAGCTTTCTTT
cdr3_aa: CASSLSGERTEAFF

clone_size: .
cdr3_length: 16
j_call: TRBJ1-1
d_call: .
v_call: TRBV27
cdr3_nt: TGTGCCAGCTGGGCGGGGGGCCTAATCGTACCGGTTGAAGCTTTCTTT
cdr3_aa: CASWAGGLIVPVEAFF

clone_size: few
cdr3_length: 16
j_call: TRBJ1-4
d_call: .
v_call: TRBV2
cdr3_nt: TGTGCCAGCAGACCCACCTCAGGGGCGGCTAATGAAAAACTGTTTTTT
cdr3_aa: CASRPTSGAANEKLFF

clone_size: once
cdr3_length: 13
j_call: TRBJ1-2
d_call: .
v_call: TRBV5-5
cdr3_nt: TGTGCCAGCAGCCCCAACGGGGTGGCTGGCTACACCTTC
cdr3_aa: CASSPNGVAGYTF

clone_size: .
cdr3_length: 15
j_call: TRBJ1-1
d_call: .
v_call: TRBV6-5
cdr3_nt: TGTGCCAGCAGCGGGGGGGGACACCGGAACACTGAAGCTTTCTTT
cdr3_aa: CASSGGGHRNTEAFF

clone_size: .
cdr3_length: 16
j_call: TRBJ2-3
d_call: TRBD2
v_call: TRBV7-9
cdr3_nt: TGTGCCAGCAGCTTACTACTAGCGGGAGGTAGAGATACGCAGTATTTT
cdr3_aa: CASSLLLAGGRDTQYF

clone_size: .
cdr3_length: 13
j_call: TRBJ1-3
d_call: .
v_call: TRBV30
cdr3_nt: TGTGCCTGGAGTGATCGGGGAGGGGACACCATATATTTT
cdr3_aa: CAWSDRGGDTIYF